Below, 20 T cell receptor beta chains from the same sample are listed, as sequenced in a study of identical twins. MiXCR, run by TCRdb on the 5' RACE reads, gives a single entry per CDR3 protein. The data hold about 900,000 distinct CDR3 sequences, with 9% to 15% observed a single time. These data were also reused for a study on yellow fever vaccine responses in identical twins.

Material: PBMCs. These receptors came from a woman aged 18-35 years in good health.

In its sample, this clonotype was seen many times. The rearrangement links TRBV5-1 to TRBJ2-1; unclear D gene. In germline, CDR1 is SGHRS, CDR2 YFSETQ. The CDR3 runs to 14 residues. The germline V and J ends were trimmed by 2 bases and 10 bases, with 16 bases remaining between them. This CDR3 is CASSLDTGPREQFF. The CDR3 nucleotides are TGCGCCAGCAGCTTAGATACGGGCCCACGAGAGCAGTTCTTC. The complete variable domain, with remaining parts taken from reference TRBV5-1 and TRBJ2-1, reads KAGVTQTPRYLIKTRGQQVTLSCSPISGHRSVSWYQQTPGQGLQFLFEYFSETQRNKGNFPGRFSGRQFSNSRSEMNVSTLELGDSALYLCASSLDTGPREQFFGPGTRLTVL.

The chain uses TRBV10-3 and TRBJ2-7; D possibly matches TRBD1 or TRBD2 (5 bases each). The CDR3 spans 13 residues. Trimming left V 7 bases short and J 4 bases short, with 14 bases between. Germline CDR1 is ENHRY and CDR2 is SYGVKD. CDR3 DNA: TGTGCCATCAATAGGGACCCCCGGTACGAGCAGTACTTC. This translates into CAINRDPRYEQYF.

This chain joins TRBV12-3 or TRBV12-4 and TRBJ2-3, with D perhaps matching TRBD2 (6 bases). V was trimmed by 3 bases and J by 3 bases, leaving 13 bases between them. The CDR3 is made up of 15 amino acids. The CDR3 nucleotides are TGTGCCAGCAGTTTTGGAGGGAAGCGGACAGATACGCAGTATTTT. This encodes CASSFGGKRTDTQYF.

This clonotype was found a few times. The chain combines TRBV9 with TRBJ2-1; 9 bases are a match to TRBD1. Germline V gives CDR1 SGDLS, CDR2 YYNGEE. V was pared by 3 bases and J by 4 bases, with 8 bases of the junction left unmatched. The CDR3 runs to 16 residues. The CDR3 region has the DNA TGTGCCAGCAGCGGCGACGAACAGGGGGCTTACAATGAGCAGTTCTTC. Translating it yields CASSGDEQGAYNEQFF. The variable domain in full, completed from reference TRBV9 and TRBJ2-1, reads DSGVTQTPKHLITATGQRVTLRCSPRSGDLSVYWYQQSLDQGLQFLIQYYNGEERAKGNILERFSAQQFPDLHSELNLSSLELGDSALYFCASSGDEQGAYNEQFFGPGTRLTVL.

V and J are TRBV11-2 and TRBJ1-5; D not certain. The CDR3 is 14 residues long. V gave up 5 bases and J gave up 11 bases, with 19 bases separating them. The V gene's germline CDR1 is SGHAT and CDR2 FQNNGV. The CDR3 spells CASSLGSAGDAQHF. The CDR3 coding sequence is TGTGCCAGCAGCCTCGGCTCGGCCGGGGATGCCCAGCATTTT. Full variable domain (rest looked up from reference TRBV11-2 and TRBJ1-5): EAGVAQSPRYKIIEKRQSVAFWCNPISGHATLYWYQQILGQGPKLLIQFQNNGVVDDSQLPKDRFSAERLKGVDSTLKIQPAKLEDSAVYLCASSLGSAGDAQHFGDGTRLSIL.

The V and J genes are TRBV27 and TRBJ2-1; a possible D gene is TRBD2 (7 bases). The germline V gene encodes CDR1 MNHEY and CDR2 SMNVEV (reference sequence). This CDR3 has 13 amino acids. V gave up 9 bases and J gave up 4 bases, with 13 bases separating them. CDR3 coding DNA: TGTGCCAGTTGGGGGGGACAATACAATGAGCAGTTCTTC. Its protein product is CASWGGQYNEQFF.

Only a few counts were recorded for this clonotype. V gene TRBV5-1 combines with J gene TRBJ1-1, with 8 bases lining up with TRBD1. V shed 4 bases and J 2 bases; nucleotides not matched to a gene: 4. There are 14 residues in the CDR3. In germline, CDR1 is SGHRS, CDR2 YFSETQ. The CDR3 bases are TGCGCCAGCAGCGCCACAGGGGGAAACACTGAAGCTTTCTTT. Residues: CASSATGGNTEAFF.

This clonotype turned up a few times. This rearrangement joins TRBV10-3 to TRBJ2-7; TRBD1 agrees at 7 bases. The CDR3 is 13 amino acids. CDR1 ENHRY and CDR2 SYGVKD come from the germline V gene. J gave up 2 bases and V 5 bases, and 3 bases lay outside the gene matches. This CDR3 is CAISYDRAYEQYV. The CDR3 nucleotides are TGTGCCATCAGTTACGACAGGGCCTACGAGCAGTACGTC.

The chain combines TRBV20-1 with TRBJ2-1; D is possibly TRBD1 (6 bases). Trimming shortened V by 6 bases and J by 6 bases, and 15 bases separated the two germline ends. The CDR3 extends over 13 amino acids. From germline, CDR1 is DFQATT and CDR2 SNEGSKA (reference sequence). The CDR3 spells CSASMGAVNEQFF. The CDR3 DNA follows: TGCAGTGCCAGCATGGGGGCTGTCAATGAGCAGTTCTTC.

This clonotype was observed a handful of times. The V call is TRBV9, the J call TRBJ2-3; possible D gene TRBD2, 6 bases. Trimming removed 3 bases at V and 6 bases at J, with 11 bases between. Germline loops: CDR1 SGDLS, CDR2 YYNGEE. The CDR3 spans 13 residues. The CDR3 nucleotides read TGTGCCAGCAGCGAGCGGGTGGGCGATACGCAGTATTTT. It codes for CASSERVGDTQYF. Complete variable domain (other parts from reference TRBV9 and TRBJ2-3): DSGVTQTPKHLITATGQRVTLRCSPRSGDLSVYWYQQSLDQGLQFLIQYYNGEERAKGNILERFSAQQFPDLHSELNLSSLELGDSALYFCASSERVGDTQYFGPGTRLTVL.

This clonotype occurred many times. The chain combines TRBV29-1 with TRBJ2-4; 9 bases fit TRBD1. V lost 5 bases to trimming and J lost 2 bases; unmatched junction nucleotides: 7. Germline assignment: CDR1 SQVTM and CDR2 ANQGSEA. This CDR3 contains 15 residues. CDR3 in amino acids: CSVRQGESSKNIQYF. Here the CDR3 DNA reads TGCAGCGTTCGACAGGGGGAGTCGTCCAAAAACATTCAGTACTTC.

The chain uses TRBV14 and TRBJ2-5; 9 positions agree with TRBD1. The CDR3 runs 15 residues. V was pared by 4 bases and J by 5 bases, with 8 bases of the junction left unmatched. In germline, CDR1 is SGHDN, CDR2 FVKESK. This chain's CDR3 is CASSRGTGLRETQYF. DNA of the CDR3: TGTGCCAGCAGCCGTGGGACAGGGCTTAGGGAGACCCAGTACTTC.

This clonotype was counted only a few times. The rearrangement links TRBV3-1 to TRBJ2-5; D is possibly TRBD1 (5 bases). CDR3 length equals 14 residues. Germline V CDR1 and CDR2: LGHDT, YNNKEL (reference sequence). Trimming took off 0 bases at V and 3 bases at J, with 8 bases between the two ends. Written as DNA, the CDR3 is TGTGCCAGCAGCCAAGAGGGCAGGGAAGAGACCCAGTACTTC. The encoded protein is CASSQEGREETQYF.

This clonotype was recorded at least ten times. The chain couples TRBV20-1 to TRBJ2-7; no firm D call. The germline V gene encodes CDR1 DFQATT and CDR2 SNEGSKA (reference sequence). The CDR3 covers 15 residues. V lost 0 bases and J 0 bases, leaving 12 bases between the germline ends. CDR3 DNA sequence: TGCAGTGCTAGAGATCTTAGACGGAACTCCTACGAGCAGTACGTC. It yields the protein CSARDLRRNSYEQYV.

This clonotype was seen ten or more times. This chain connects TRBV6-6 to TRBJ2-5; D uncertain. The CDR3 is 12 amino acids. Germline CDR1 and CDR2: MNHNY and SVGAGI (reference sequence). V gave up 2 bases and J gave up 5 bases, with 6 bases separating them. CDR3 residues: CASSYGVETQYF. CDR3 sequence (DNA): TGTGCCAGCAGTTACGGAGTGGAGACCCAGTACTTC.

This clonotype was found many times. The genes are TRBV27 and TRBJ2-3; no clear D gene. V was pared by 8 bases and J by 3 bases, with 9 bases between. This CDR3 region has 12 residues. In germline, CDR1 is MNHEY, CDR2 SMNVEV (reference sequence). The CDR3 region is CASGQRTDTQYF. CDR3 nucleotides: TGTGCCAGCGGGCAGAGGACAGATACGCAGTATTTT.

The chain has TRBV6-2 or TRBV6-3 and TRBJ2-1; no reliable D call. Per germline, CDR1 MNHEY and CDR2 SVGEGT. This CDR3 spans 14 amino acids. The V end was cut by 0 bases, the J end by 4 bases, with 7 bases between. Here the CDR3 reads CASSYSQTYNEQFF. The CDR3 DNA reads as TGTGCCAGCAGTTACTCGCAAACTTACAATGAGCAGTTCTTC.

The CDR3 loop is CASGLPRGQTDTQYF. In nucleotides, the CDR3 is TGTGCCAGCGGACTTCCCAGGGGGCAAACAGATACGCAGTATTTT. The V call is TRBV2, the J call TRBJ2-3; 8 nucleotides agree with TRBD1. The CDR3 is made up of 15 amino acids. Trimming at V came to 8 bases and at J to 3 bases, leaving 10 bases not matched to a gene. Germline values: CDR1 SNHLY, CDR2 FYNNEI.

The rearrangement links TRBV9 to TRBJ2-2, with 9 nucleotides matching TRBD1. Trimming took 4 bases from V and 3 from J; bases not matched to a gene: 4. The CDR3 length is 15 residues. The V gene's germline CDR1 is SGDLS and CDR2 YYNGEE. For the CDR3, the DNA is TGTGCCAGCAGCAGACAGGGGGGGTACACCGGGGAGCTGTTTTTT. This translates into CASSRQGGYTGELFF.

This clonotype was counted between two and nine times. The gene calls are TRBV5-1 and TRBJ2-7; D remains unclear. Between the trimmed V and J ends, which lost 5 bases and 5 bases, there was a span of 20 bases. Germline V gene sequence: CDR1 SGHRS, CDR2 YFSETQ. This CDR3 comprises 15 residues. The CDR3 nucleotides read TGCGCCAGCAGTTCCCAGACCGGTAAGAGTGACGAGCAGTACTTC. It specifies CASSSQTGKSDEQYF. Full variable domain (missing parts from reference TRBV5-1 and TRBJ2-7): KAGVTQTPRYLIKTRGQQVTLSCSPISGHRSVSWYQQTPGQGLQFLFEYFSETQRNKGNFPGRFSGRQFSNSRSEMNVSTLELGDSALYLCASSSQTGKSDEQYFGPGTRLTVT.